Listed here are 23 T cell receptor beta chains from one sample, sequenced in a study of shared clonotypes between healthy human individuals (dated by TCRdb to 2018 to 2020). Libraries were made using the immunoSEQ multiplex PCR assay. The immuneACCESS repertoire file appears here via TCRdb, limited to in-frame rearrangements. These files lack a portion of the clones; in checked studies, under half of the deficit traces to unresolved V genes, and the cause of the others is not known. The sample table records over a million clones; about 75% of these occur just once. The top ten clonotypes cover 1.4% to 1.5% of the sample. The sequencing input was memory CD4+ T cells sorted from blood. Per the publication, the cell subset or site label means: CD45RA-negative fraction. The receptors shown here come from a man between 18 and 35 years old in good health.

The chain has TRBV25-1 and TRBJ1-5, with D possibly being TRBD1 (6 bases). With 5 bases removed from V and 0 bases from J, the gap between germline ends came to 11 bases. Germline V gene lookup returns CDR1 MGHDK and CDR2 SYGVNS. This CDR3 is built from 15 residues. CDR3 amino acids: CASSLSGASNQPQHF. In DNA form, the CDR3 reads TGTGCCAGCAGTCTGTCAGGGGCTAGCAATCAGCCCCAGCATTTT. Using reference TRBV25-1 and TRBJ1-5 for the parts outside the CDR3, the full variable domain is EADIYQTPRYLVIGTGKKITLECSQTMGHDKMYWYQQDPGMELHLIHYSYGVNSTEKGDLSSESTVSRIRTEHFPLTLESARPSHTSQYLCASSLSGASNQPQHFGDGTRLSIL.

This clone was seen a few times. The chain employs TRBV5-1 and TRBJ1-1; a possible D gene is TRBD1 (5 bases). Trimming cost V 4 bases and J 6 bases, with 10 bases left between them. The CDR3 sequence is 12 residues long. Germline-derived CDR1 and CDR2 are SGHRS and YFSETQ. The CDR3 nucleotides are TGCGCCAGCAGCCCCAGGGTCTCTGAAGCTTTCTTT. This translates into CASSPRVSEAFF.

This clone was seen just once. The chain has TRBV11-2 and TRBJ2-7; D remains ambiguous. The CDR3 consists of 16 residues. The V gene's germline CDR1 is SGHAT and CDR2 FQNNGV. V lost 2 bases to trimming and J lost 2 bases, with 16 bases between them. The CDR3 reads CASSLSGGSLAYEQYF. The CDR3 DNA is TGTGCCAGCAGCTTAAGTGGTGGTAGCCTCGCCTACGAGCAGTACTTC.

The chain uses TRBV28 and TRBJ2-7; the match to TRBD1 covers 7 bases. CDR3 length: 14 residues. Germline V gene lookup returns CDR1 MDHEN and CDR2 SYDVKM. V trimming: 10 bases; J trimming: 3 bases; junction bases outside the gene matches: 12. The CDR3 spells CATKGQSSFYEQYF. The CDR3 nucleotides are TGTGCCACCAAGGGACAGTCCTCTTTCTACGAGCAGTACTTC.

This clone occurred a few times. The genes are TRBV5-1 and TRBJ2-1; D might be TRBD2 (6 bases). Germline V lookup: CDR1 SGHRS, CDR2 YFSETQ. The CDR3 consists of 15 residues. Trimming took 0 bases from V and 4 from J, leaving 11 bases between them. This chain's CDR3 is CASSLDGSGYNEQFF. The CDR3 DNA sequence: TGCGCCAGCAGCTTGGATGGTAGCGGATACAATGAGCAGTTCTTC.

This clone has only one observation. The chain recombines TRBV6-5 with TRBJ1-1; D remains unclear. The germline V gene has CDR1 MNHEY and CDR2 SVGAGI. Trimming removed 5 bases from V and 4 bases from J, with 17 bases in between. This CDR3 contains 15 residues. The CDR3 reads CASSRSSGVSTEAFF. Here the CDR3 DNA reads TGTGCCAGCAGTAGGTCCTCCGGGGTCAGCACTGAAGCTTTCTTT.

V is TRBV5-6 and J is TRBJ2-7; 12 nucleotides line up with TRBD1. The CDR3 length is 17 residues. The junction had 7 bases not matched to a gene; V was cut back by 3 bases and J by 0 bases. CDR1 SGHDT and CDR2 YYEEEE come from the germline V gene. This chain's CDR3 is CASSWGTGGRSSYEQYF. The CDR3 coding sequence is TGTGCCAGCAGCTGGGGGACAGGGGGCAGGAGCTCCTACGAGCAGTACTTC.

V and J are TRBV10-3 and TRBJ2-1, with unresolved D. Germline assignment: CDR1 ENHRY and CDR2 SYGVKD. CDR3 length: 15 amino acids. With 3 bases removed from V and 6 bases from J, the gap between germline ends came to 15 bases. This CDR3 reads CAISEGDLAGNEQFF. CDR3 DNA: TGTGCCATCAGTGAAGGTGATTTGGCCGGCAATGAGCAGTTCTTC.

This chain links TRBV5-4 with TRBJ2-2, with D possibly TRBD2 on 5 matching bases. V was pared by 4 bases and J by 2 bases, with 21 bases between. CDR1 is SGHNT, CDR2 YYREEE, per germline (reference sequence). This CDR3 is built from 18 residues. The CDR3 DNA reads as TGTGCCAGCAGCCCGGGCGGGCAGGCCCTCACAAACACCGGGGAGCTGTTTTTT. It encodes CASSPGGQALTNTGELFF. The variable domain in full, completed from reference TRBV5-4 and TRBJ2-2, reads ETGVTQSPTHLIKTRGQQVTLRCSSQSGHNTVSWYQQALGQGPQFIFQYYREEENGRGNFPPRFSGLQFPNYSSELNVNALELDDSALYLCASSPGGQALTNTGELFFGEGSRLTVL.

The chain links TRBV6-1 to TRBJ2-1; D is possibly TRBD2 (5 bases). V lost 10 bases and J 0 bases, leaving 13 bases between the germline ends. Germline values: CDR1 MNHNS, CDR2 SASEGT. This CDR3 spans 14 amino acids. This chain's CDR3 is CATTMGSSYNEQFF. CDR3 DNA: TGTGCCACCACCATGGGGAGCTCCTACAATGAGCAGTTCTTC.

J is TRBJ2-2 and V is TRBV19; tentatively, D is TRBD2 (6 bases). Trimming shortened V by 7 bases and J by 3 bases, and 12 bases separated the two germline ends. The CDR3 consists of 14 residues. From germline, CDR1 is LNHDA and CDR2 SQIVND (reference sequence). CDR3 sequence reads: CASKEGAYTGELFF. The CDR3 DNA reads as TGTGCCAGTAAGGAGGGAGCCTACACCGGGGAGCTGTTTTTT. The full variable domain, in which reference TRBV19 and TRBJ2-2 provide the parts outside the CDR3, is DGGITQSPKYLFRKEGQNVTLSCEQNLNHDAMYWYRQDPGQGLRLIYYSQIVNDFQKGDIAEGYSVSREKKESFPLTVTSAQKNPTAFYLCASKEGAYTGELFFGEGSRLTVL.

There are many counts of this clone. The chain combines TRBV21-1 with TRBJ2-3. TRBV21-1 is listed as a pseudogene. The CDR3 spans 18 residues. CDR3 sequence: CASSKKGRAGLFTDTQYF. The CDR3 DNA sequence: TGTGCCAGCAGCAAAAAGGGGCGGGCAGGACTCTTCACAGATACGCAGTATTTT.

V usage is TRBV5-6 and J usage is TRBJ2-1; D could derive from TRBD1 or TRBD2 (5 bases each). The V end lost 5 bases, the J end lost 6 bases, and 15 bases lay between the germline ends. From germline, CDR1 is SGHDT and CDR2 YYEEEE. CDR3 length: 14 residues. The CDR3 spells CASRTGTLVNEQFF. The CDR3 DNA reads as TGTGCCAGCAGGACCGGGACCCTGGTCAATGAGCAGTTCTTC.

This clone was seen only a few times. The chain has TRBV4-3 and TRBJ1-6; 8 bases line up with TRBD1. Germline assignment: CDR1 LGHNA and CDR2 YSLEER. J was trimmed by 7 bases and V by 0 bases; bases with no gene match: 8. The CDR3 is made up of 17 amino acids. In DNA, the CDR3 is TGCGCCAGCAGCCAAGAGGCGACGGACAGGGACAATTCACCCCTCCACTTT. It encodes CASSQEATDRDNSPLHF.

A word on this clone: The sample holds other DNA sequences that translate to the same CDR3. The chain's CDR3 is CASSWGTGRATEAFF. CDR3 bases: TGTGCCAGCAGCTGGGGGACAGGGAGGGCCACTGAAGCTTTCTTT. This rearrangement joins TRBV11-2 to TRBJ1-1, with 9 bases that match TRBD1. V dropped 4 bases and J dropped 4; count of bases not matched to a gene: 7. Germline CDR1 reads SGHAT; CDR2 reads FQNNGV. There are 15 residues in the CDR3.

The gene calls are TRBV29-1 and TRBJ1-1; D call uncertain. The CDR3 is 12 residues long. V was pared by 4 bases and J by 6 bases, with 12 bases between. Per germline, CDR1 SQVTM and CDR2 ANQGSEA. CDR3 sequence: CSVVWRSAEAFF. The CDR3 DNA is TGCAGCGTTGTATGGAGATCAGCTGAAGCTTTCTTT. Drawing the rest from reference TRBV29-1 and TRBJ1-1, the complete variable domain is SAVISQKPSRDICQRGTSLTIQCQVDSQVTMMFWYRQQPGQSLTLIATANQGSEATYESGFVIDKFPISRPNLTFSTLTVSNMSPEDSSIYLCSVVWRSAEAFFGQGTRLTVV.

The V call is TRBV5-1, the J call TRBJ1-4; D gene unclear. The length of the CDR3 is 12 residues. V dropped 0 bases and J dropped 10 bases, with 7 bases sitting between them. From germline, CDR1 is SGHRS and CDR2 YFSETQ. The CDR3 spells CASSLDSGKLFF. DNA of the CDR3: TGCGCCAGCAGCTTGGACTCGGGAAAACTGTTTTTT.

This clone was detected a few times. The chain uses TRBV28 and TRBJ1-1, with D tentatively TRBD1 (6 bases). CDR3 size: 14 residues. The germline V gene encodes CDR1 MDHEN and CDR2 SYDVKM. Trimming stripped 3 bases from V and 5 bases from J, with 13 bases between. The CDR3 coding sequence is TGTGCCAGCAGTTTCAGGGGAGCGAAGACTGAAGCTTTCTTT. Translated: CASSFRGAKTEAFF.

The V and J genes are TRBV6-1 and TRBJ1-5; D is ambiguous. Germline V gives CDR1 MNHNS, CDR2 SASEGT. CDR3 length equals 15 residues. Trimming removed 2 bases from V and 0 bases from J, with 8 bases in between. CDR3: CASSEHLSSNQPQHF. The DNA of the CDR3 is TGTGCCAGCAGTGAACATCTCTCTAGCAATCAGCCCCAGCATTTT.

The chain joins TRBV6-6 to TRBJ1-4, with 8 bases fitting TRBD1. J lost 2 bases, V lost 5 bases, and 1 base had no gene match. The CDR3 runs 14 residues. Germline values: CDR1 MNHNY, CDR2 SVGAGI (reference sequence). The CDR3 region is CASSRDRTNEKLFF. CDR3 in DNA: TGTGCCAGCAGTCGGGACAGGACTAATGAAAAACTGTTTTTT.

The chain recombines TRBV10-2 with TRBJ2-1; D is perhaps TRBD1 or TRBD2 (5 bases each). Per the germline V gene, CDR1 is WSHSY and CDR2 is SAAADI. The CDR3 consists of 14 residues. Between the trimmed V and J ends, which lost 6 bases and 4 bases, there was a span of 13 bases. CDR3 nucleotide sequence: TGCGCCAGCAGAGAGGGGCTCGAATACAATGAGCAGTTCTTC. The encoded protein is CASREGLEYNEQFF.

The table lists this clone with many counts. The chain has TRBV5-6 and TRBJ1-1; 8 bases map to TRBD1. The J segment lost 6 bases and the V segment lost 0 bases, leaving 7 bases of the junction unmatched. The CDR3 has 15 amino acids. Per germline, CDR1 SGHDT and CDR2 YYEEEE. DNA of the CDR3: TGTGCCAGCAGCTTGGACAGGGGGGGAAGAGCTGAAGCTTTCTTT. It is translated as CASSLDRGGRAEAFF.

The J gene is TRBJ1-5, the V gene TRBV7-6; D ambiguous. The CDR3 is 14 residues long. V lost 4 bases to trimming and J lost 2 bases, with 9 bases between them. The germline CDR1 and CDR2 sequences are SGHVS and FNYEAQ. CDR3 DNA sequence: TGTGCCAGCAGCTCCCGGTGGGGCAATCAGCCCCAGCATTTT. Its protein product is CASSSRWGNQPQHF.